The TCR beta chain described here comes from a study of shared T cell receptors in the human thymus. The protocol was immunoSEQ multiplex PCR, while the TCRdb copy is restricted to in-frame clones and leaves out a portion. The data contain about 660,000 clones, around nine tenths of them singletons. This clone was recorded once. Germline CDR1 SEHNR, CDR2 FQNEAQ (reference sequence). V was trimmed by 3 bases and J by 3 bases, leaving 11 bases between them. This CDR3 is 14 amino acids long. This same sample was also part of a study on human thymus T cells. From that paper: The people who donated were healthy Finnish babies having corrective surgery for congenital heart defects. Corrective cardiac operations yielded the resected thymus tissue. Apparent skewing of V and J gene usage characterized both thymic and blood repertoires. Thymic repertoires of unrelated individuals were reported in related research to overlap highly.

V and J are TRBV7-9 and TRBJ1-1, with D possibly TRBD1 on 6 matching bases. Sequenced: thymocytes. This receptor was obtained from a boy in the first two years of life with a congenital heart defect. The CDR3 DNA reads as TGTGCCAGCAGCTTCTCAGGGGCGGACACTGAAGCTTTCTTT. It yields the protein CASSFSGADTEAFF. The full variable domain, completed using reference TRBV7-9 and TRBJ1-1, is DTGVSQNPRHKITKRGQNVTFRCDPISEHNRLYWYRQTLGQGPEFLTYFQNEAQLEKSRLLSDRFSAERPKGSFSTLEIQRTEQGDSAMYLCASSFSGADTEAFFGQGTRLTVV.